Reported below is one T cell receptor beta chain. These data belong to a study of blood T cell repertoires in COVID-19. Study-level background: Nucleic acid was either cDNA or gDNA, and it came from T cells, B-cell-depleted T cells, or PBMCs.

As originally analysed: By means of reference gene primer amplification, nucleated cell counts were estimated. Data came from immunoSEQ multiplex PCR; TCRdb stores just in-frame clones and leaves some out. For V, J and clone size, that table is used; D and trimming come from the DNA. The sample shows about 240,000 clones, around 85% of them seen only once. Trimming took off 3 bases at V and 6 bases at J, with 8 bases between the two ends. The CDR3 extends over 12 amino acids. Cohort placement rested on clinical history that participants reported themselves. The rearrangement uses TRBV12-3 or TRBV12-4 and TRBJ1-2; possible D gene TRBD1, 6 bases. The material sequenced was PBMCs or T cells enriched from blood (not recorded which). This sequence originates from a woman aged 40 to 49 with acute COVID-19. In nucleotides, the CDR3 is TGTGCCAGCAGTTTTGGGGGCCATGGCTACACCTTC. This translates into CASSFGGHGYTF.